The T cell receptor (beta chain) under discussion was sequenced for a study of cytomegalovirus exposure and HLA in healthy donors. Study-wide context: HLA-typed donors were the source of approximately 80 million unique TCRs, which an early data release held. Whole-study findings and limits: One variant, a missense change in DCLRE1C, was linked in a later analysis to TCR beta V- and J-gene trimming.

CDR3 length: 17 residues. V lost 0 bases to trimming and J lost 4 bases; unmatched junction nucleotides: 9. Looked up from germline, CDR1 is SGDLS and CDR2 is YYNGEE. It was with 60 Vbeta and 13 Jbeta primers that the PCR ran. Produced via immunoSEQ multiplex PCR; TCRdb's table is partial and in-frame only. The sample shows around 200,000 clones, approximately 85% of them seen only once. Remarks on this clone: Its antigen is undetermined.

The sample consisted of PBMCs. This clonotype originated in a woman aged 50 to 60 in good health and CMV-seronegative. The V gene is TRBV9, the J gene TRBJ2-3; TRBD1 agrees at 9 bases. The CDR3 sequence: CASSVAPQGAFADTQYF. CDR3 DNA: TGTGCCAGCAGCGTAGCCCCACAGGGGGCGTTCGCAGATACGCAGTATTTT.